The 20 T cell receptor beta chains presented below share a single source sample, sequenced in a study of patients and donors after allogeneic stem cell transplantation. TCRdb ran MiXCR on the RT-PCR reads and lists one entry per CDR3 protein. The sample consists of about 410,000 distinct CDR3 sequences, roughly 17% of them appearing once. The material sequenced was blood, either unsorted or a sorted T cell fraction (not recorded which). The receptors stem from a human donor who was either an allogeneic HSCT recipient or a stem cell or donor lymphocyte infusion donor (not recorded which). It is not recorded whose cells these are; they may come from a transplant donor.

This clonotype was detected a few times. The chain employs TRBV4-1 and TRBJ2-7; tentatively, D is TRBD1 (6 bases). V dropped 4 bases and J dropped 7 bases, with 20 bases sitting between them. CDR3 length equals 15 residues. CDR1 and CDR2 (germline): MGHRA, YSYEKL. Here the CDR3 reads CASSRIRTDLGEQYF. The CDR3 DNA follows: TGCGCCAGCAGCCGCATCAGGACAGACCTTGGAGAGCAGTACTTC.

This clonotype was detected a few times. The chain couples TRBV12-3 or TRBV12-4 to TRBJ2-2, with 10 bases identical to TRBD1. CDR3 length: 16 residues. The V gene end was trimmed by 3 bases and the J gene end by 8 bases; junction bases not matched to a gene: 9. CDR3 region: CASSFGRTGGCGELFF. In nucleotides, the CDR3 is TGTGCCAGCAGTTTCGGGCGGACAGGGGGTTGTGGGGAGCTGTTTTTT.

There are a few counts of this clonotype. The gene calls are TRBV20-1 and TRBJ2-3; D is unclear. Trimming took off 0 bases at V and 5 bases at J, with 9 bases between the two ends. The CDR3 runs to 13 residues. Looked up from germline, CDR1 is DFQATT and CDR2 is SNEGSKA (reference sequence). The CDR3: CSARDAVKDTQYF. DNA of the CDR3: TGCAGTGCTAGAGATGCGGTAAAAGATACGCAGTATTTT.

This clonotype was seen only a few times. The rearrangement uses TRBV6-5 and TRBJ2-7; maybe TRBD1 (6 bases). V lost 4 bases to trimming and J lost 1 base, with 20 bases between them. CDR1 is MNHEY, CDR2 SVGAGI, per germline. The CDR3 spans 17 residues. In nucleotides, the CDR3 is TGTGCCAGCAGTTCCTACTATGCAGGGGTATCGTCCTACGAGCAGTACTTC. Residues: CASSSYYAGVSSYEQYF.

This clonotype occurred a few times. J is TRBJ2-5 and V is TRBV5-4, with 8 nucleotides matching TRBD2. The germline gives CDR1 SGHNT, CDR2 YYREEE (reference sequence). The V segment lost 0 bases and the J segment 2 bases; nucleotides outside the gene matches: 3. This CDR3 contains 15 residues. The CDR3 here is CASSLDGRGQETQYF. In nucleotides, the CDR3 is TGTGCCAGCAGCTTGGACGGGAGGGGTCAAGAGACCCAGTACTTC.

This clonotype appeared a few times. The rearrangement joins TRBV18 to TRBJ1-1; D may be TRBD1 (5 bases). This CDR3 region has 15 residues. In germline, CDR1 is KGHSH, CDR2 LQKENI. V lost 5 bases, J lost 1 base, and 14 bases lay in between. In DNA, the CDR3 is TGTGCCAGCTCATCAGACCAGGGCCCGAACACTGAAGCTTTCTTT. It is translated as CASSSDQGPNTEAFF.

Only a few counts were recorded for this clonotype. This chain uses TRBV6-5 with TRBJ1-2; no firm D call. In germline, CDR1 is MNHEY, CDR2 SVGAGI. V shed 2 bases and J shed 4 bases, with 17 bases lying between them. This CDR3 region has 16 residues. The CDR3 region has the DNA TGTGCCAGCAGTTACCCCCGGGCAAAGATAAGCTATGGCTACACCTTC. Translation: CASSYPRAKISYGYTF.

As regards this clonotype: This may be a read error: a much more frequent sequence differs by one nucleotide. The J gene is TRBJ1-2, the V gene TRBV12-3 or TRBV12-4, with D tentatively TRBD1 (6 bases). The CDR3 runs 13 residues. Here the CDR3 reads CACSLRGAGGYTF. CDR3 bases: TGTGCCTGCAGCTTAAGGGGGGCAGGTGGCTACACCTTC.

The V and J genes are TRBV3-1 and TRBJ2-5, with 7 nucleotides matching TRBD2. The V gene's germline CDR1 is LGHDT and CDR2 YNNKEL (reference sequence). V was pared by 0 bases and J by 4 bases, with 5 bases of the junction left unmatched. This CDR3 contains 15 residues. CDR3 coding DNA: TGTGCCAGCAGCCAAGAAGGGCGGGAGATAGAGACCCAGTACTTC. Its protein product is CASSQEGREIETQYF.

The J gene is TRBJ2-3, the V gene TRBV9, with TRBD2 as a possible D gene (6 bases). V gave up 2 bases and J gave up 2 bases, with 9 bases separating them. Germline lookup yields CDR1 SGDLS and CDR2 YYNGEE. The CDR3 has 14 residues. This CDR3 reads CASSVGGITDTQYF. DNA of the CDR3: TGTGCCAGCAGCGTCGGGGGTATCACAGATACGCAGTATTTT.

This clonotype has at least ten counts. This sequence joins TRBV15 and TRBJ2-2; no firm D call. Germline-derived CDR1 and CDR2 are LNHNV and YYDKDF (reference sequence). The length of the CDR3 is 17 residues. Trimming shortened V by 6 bases and J by 2 bases, and 19 bases separated the two germline ends. CDR3 loop: CATRWKTFEPNTGELFF. In DNA, the CDR3 is TGTGCCACCAGATGGAAGACGTTTGAGCCTAACACCGGGGAGCTGTTTTTT.

This clonotype has a count of ten or more. This chain joins TRBV11-1 and TRBJ2-5; 7 nucleotides match TRBD2. Germline loops: CDR1 SGHAT, CDR2 FQDESV (reference sequence). There are 18 residues in the CDR3. Losses at the gene ends were 1 base for V and 1 base for J; bases not matched to a gene: 12. CDR3 residues: CASSLDRERGRFQETQYF. The CDR3 DNA sequence: TGTGCCAGCAGCTTAGATCGGGAGCGGGGTCGGTTCCAAGAGACCCAGTACTTC.

This clonotype was observed a few times. V is TRBV4-3 and J is TRBJ2-7; D not resolved. The CDR3 consists of 14 residues. V was shortened by 1 base and J by 1 base, with 8 bases between the two germline ends. Per the germline V gene, CDR1 is LGHNA and CDR2 is YSLEER. The CDR3, as DNA: TGCGCCAGCAGCCAAGGGGCCGAGTCCTACGAGCAGTACTTC. Translated, it gives CASSQGAESYEQYF.

The rearrangement joins TRBV15 to TRBJ2-3; TRBD2 matches 7 bases. CDR1 LNHNV and CDR2 YYDKDF come from the germline V gene (reference sequence). V trimming: 3 bases; J trimming: 2 bases; junction bases outside the gene matches: 5. This CDR3 has 15 residues. The CDR3 spells CATSRRAGVTDTQYF. Written as DNA, the CDR3 is TGTGCCACCAGCAGGCGTGCGGGAGTCACAGATACGCAGTATTTT.

This chain joins TRBV28 and TRBJ2-7, with unresolved D. Germline V gives CDR1 MDHEN, CDR2 SYDVKM. CDR3 length: 15 amino acids. Trimming pared 1 base from V and 3 bases from J, leaving 13 bases between. CDR3: CASSLSRSGRYEQYF. The CDR3 DNA sequence: TGTGCCAGCAGTTTATCAAGATCGGGTCGCTACGAGCAGTACTTC.

DNA for the CDR3: TGCGCCAGCAGCTTACGTCGGGGGGCCCCCACAGATACGCAGTATTTT. It codes for CASSLRRGAPTDTQYF. V gene TRBV5-1 combines with J gene TRBJ2-3, with a possible D match to TRBD2 (7 bases). The length of the CDR3 is 16 residues. CDR1 and CDR2 from the germline V gene are SGHRS and YFSETQ. V was trimmed by 2 bases and J by 2 bases, leaving 15 bases between them.

This clonotype was recorded a few times. The chain couples TRBV20-1 to TRBJ2-7, with TRBD2 identical over 12 bases. The CDR3 covers 13 residues. Germline lookup yields CDR1 DFQATT and CDR2 SNEGSKA (reference sequence). Trimming removed 6 bases from V and 2 bases from J; junction bases left unmatched: 2. The CDR3: CSAGLAGTYEQYF. The CDR3 bases are TGCAGTGCCGGACTAGCGGGGACCTACGAGCAGTACTTC.

This clonotype was observed a few times. The genes are TRBV7-2 and TRBJ1-1; 11 positions match TRBD1. Unmatched junction bases numbered 7, after V lost 7 bases and J lost 6 bases. This CDR3 has 14 amino acids. In germline, CDR1 is SGHTA, CDR2 FQGNSA. The CDR3 DNA reads TGTGCCAGCACCAAGGACAGGGGGCGGCCTGAAGCTTTCTTT. Amino acids: CASTKDRGRPEAFF.

This sequence joins TRBV5-1 and TRBJ1-2; the match to TRBD1 covers 10 bases. The length of the CDR3 is 15 residues. After removal of 3 bases from V and 7 bases from J, the junction contained 9 bases not matched to a gene. CDR1 and CDR2 (germline): SGHRS, YFSETQ. As DNA, the CDR3 is TGCGCCAGCAGCTACTCCGGGACAGGGGTGGCTGGCTACACCTTC. Translating gives CASSYSGTGVAGYTF.

The CDR3, as DNA: TGTGCCATCAGCCAGCAACAGGGGGCCAAATCAAGCGAGCAGTTCTTC. Protein sequence: CAISQQQGAKSSEQFF. The chain employs TRBV10-3 and TRBJ2-1; 9 bases are a match to TRBD1. The CDR3 runs to 16 residues. Germline assignment: CDR1 ENHRY and CDR2 SYGVKD. Trimming at V came to 6 bases and at J to 10 bases, leaving 16 bases not matched to a gene.